Shown below are 19 T cell receptor beta chains from a single sample sequenced in a study of blood T cell repertoires in COVID-19. Assay: immunoSEQ multiplex PCR; the TCRdb copy retains only in-frame clones and omits some. There are about 250,000 clones in the sample; 80% to 90% occur only once, and around 6% lies in the top ten. The sample comprised peripheral blood. These receptors were taken from an older man with acute or convalescent COVID-19.

The chain has TRBV27 and TRBJ2-1, with D possibly being TRBD1 (6 bases). The CDR3 extends over 14 amino acids. V was cut by 3 bases and J by 5 bases, with 11 bases left in between. The germline gives CDR1 MNHEY, CDR2 SMNVEV (reference sequence). CDR3 residues: CASSLERQDNEQFF. Written as DNA, the CDR3 is TGTGCCAGCAGTTTGGAGCGACAGGACAATGAGCAGTTCTTC.

The chain combines TRBV6-1 with TRBJ2-2, with 8 bases matching TRBD1. V lost 0 bases to trimming and J lost 5 bases; unmatched junction nucleotides: 8. This CDR3 is 17 amino acids long. Germline CDR1 reads MNHNS; CDR2 reads SASEGT. Written as DNA, the CDR3 is TGTGCCAGCAGTGAAGCTTTCGGCAGGGGGCCAACCGGGGAGCTGTTTTTT. Translating it yields CASSEAFGRGPTGELFF.

The V and J genes are TRBV3-1 (or the pseudogene TRBV3-2) and TRBJ2-1; TRBD1 is a possible D gene (7 bases). The germline V and J ends were trimmed by 4 bases and 9 bases, with 16 bases remaining between them. CDR3 length: 14 amino acids. CDR1 is LGHDT and CDR2 is YNNKEL in the germline V gene (reference sequence). The DNA of the CDR3 is TGTGCCAGCAGCCGCCTTCAGGGGGGATCTGAGCAGTTCTTC. Translation gives CASSRLQGGSEQFF.

This chain uses TRBV5-1 with TRBJ2-7, with D maybe TRBD1 (6 bases). The CDR3 contains 15 residues. CDR1 and CDR2 (germline): SGHRS, YFSETQ. Trimming removed 1 base at V and 0 bases at J, with 11 bases between. The CDR3 DNA is TGCGCCAGCAGCTTGATGGACAGCACCTCCTACGAGCAGTACTTC. The encoded protein is CASSLMDSTSYEQYF.

J is TRBJ1-2 and V is TRBV5-6, with 7 bases matching TRBD1. The CDR3 covers 13 residues. CDR1 and CDR2 from the germline V gene are SGHDT and YYEEEE. Unmatched junction bases numbered 4, after V lost 6 bases and J lost 2 bases. CDR3 sequence: CASTRGQNYGYTF. In nucleotides, the CDR3 is TGTGCCAGCACCCGGGGACAGAACTATGGCTACACCTTC.

This clone was detected only once. The rearrangement joins TRBV27 to TRBJ2-3, with D possibly TRBD1 on 6 matching bases. Looked up from germline, CDR1 is MNHEY and CDR2 is SMNVEV (reference sequence). V was pared by 8 bases and J by 4 bases, with 19 bases between. The CDR3 has 15 amino acids. The DNA for the CDR3 is TGTGCCAGCGCCCCTGGGTGGGGGCGTGCAGATACGCAGTATTTT. Amino acid sequence: CASAPGWGRADTQYF.

V is TRBV4-1 and J is TRBJ2-1; a weak D match, TRBD1 (5 bases). Germline assignment: CDR1 MGHRA and CDR2 YSYEKL. The V end was cut by 1 base, the J end by 5 bases, with 15 bases between. This CDR3 contains 16 residues. The CDR3 DNA sequence: TGCGCCAGCAGCCAAGTTCGTCCTCAGACAGACAATGAGCAGTTCTTC. Its translation: CASSQVRPQTDNEQFF.

The V gene is TRBV3-1 (or the pseudogene TRBV3-2), the J gene TRBJ1-5, with D maybe TRBD1 (5 bases). With 5 bases removed from V and 2 bases from J, the gap between germline ends came to 7 bases. CDR1 and CDR2 (germline): LGHDT, YNNKEL (reference sequence). The CDR3 runs 13 residues. In DNA form, the CDR3 reads TGTGCCAGCAGCGGGGCGGGCAATCAGCCCCAGCATTTT. This sequence encodes CASSGAGNQPQHF.

The chain combines TRBV28 with TRBJ1-2, with D unresolved. From germline, CDR1 is MDHEN and CDR2 SYDVKM. The CDR3 has 14 amino acids. Trimming took 4 bases from V and 2 from J, leaving 11 bases between them. CDR3 DNA sequence: TGTGCCAGCAGTTCTACAGTCCTAAACTATGGCTACACCTTC. Amino acid sequence: CASSSTVLNYGYTF.

J is TRBJ2-1 and V is TRBV7-3, with TRBD2 identical over 8 bases. The ends lost 3 bases at V and 4 bases at J; junction bases unmatched: 5. Germline assignment: CDR1 SGHTA and CDR2 FQGTGA. This CDR3 contains 15 residues. The CDR3 region is CASSLSSGEYNEQFF. In DNA, the CDR3 is TGTGCCAGCAGCTTGAGTAGCGGGGAATACAATGAGCAGTTCTTC.

This clone was recorded a few times. This rearrangement joins TRBV5-1 to TRBJ1-1; weak D call: TRBD1 (5 bases). V was trimmed by 7 bases and J by 2 bases, leaving 9 bases between them. Germline CDR1 is SGHRS and CDR2 is YFSETQ. This CDR3 is built from 12 residues. CDR3 DNA sequence: TGCGCCAGCGCAGGGTTTAACACTGAAGCTTTCTTT. This sequence encodes CASAGFNTEAFF.

V and J are TRBV2 and TRBJ2-5; 11 bases fit TRBD2. Germline-derived CDR1 and CDR2 are SNHLY and FYNNEI. V was pared by 6 bases and J by 4 bases, with 4 bases of the junction left unmatched. The CDR3 sequence is 14 residues long. The CDR3 loop reads CASRAGTSGETQYF. Here the CDR3 DNA reads TGTGCCAGCAGAGCCGGGACTAGCGGAGAGACCCAGTACTTC.

The chain has TRBV6-6 and TRBJ2-7, with 7 bases identical to TRBD1. Germline V gene data show CDR1 as MNHNY and CDR2 as SVGAGI (reference sequence). V shed 2 bases and J 3 bases; nucleotides not matched to a gene: 7. CDR3 length: 15 residues. CDR3 DNA sequence: TGTGCCAGCAGTTACGAACCGGACAGGAGCTACGAGCAGTACTTC. Its translation: CASSYEPDRSYEQYF.

This clone was seen a handful of times. V is TRBV6-5 and J is TRBJ2-5, with 7 positions matching TRBD1. The V gene's germline CDR1 is MNHEY and CDR2 SVGAGI. The CDR3 contains 15 residues. Trimming removed 8 bases from V and 1 base from J; junction bases left unmatched: 10. The CDR3 nucleotides read TGTGCCAGCGCCCTCGTTGGGACAGCCCAAGAGACCCAGTACTTC. It encodes CASALVGTAQETQYF.

Note on this clone: Other DNA variants within this sample encode the same CDR3. The CDR3 is CAISESGADTQYF. CDR3 sequence (DNA): TGTGCCATCAGTGAATCAGGGGCAGATACGCAGTATTTT. The chain links TRBV10-3 to TRBJ2-3; tentative D call: TRBD1 (6 bases). V lost 3 bases to trimming and J lost 4 bases, with 8 bases between them. The CDR3 is 13 residues long. CDR1 ENHRY and CDR2 SYGVKD come from the germline V gene.

This clone turned up a few times. This rearrangement joins TRBV2 to TRBJ1-1; 9 bases match TRBD1. Trimming cost V 6 bases and J 8 bases; bases outside gene matches: 7. This CDR3 is built from 13 residues. Germline loops: CDR1 SNHLY, CDR2 FYNNEI. This CDR3 is CASRRGQGREAFF. Here the CDR3 DNA reads TGTGCCAGCAGGAGAGGACAGGGGAGGGAAGCTTTCTTT.

This rearrangement joins TRBV11-2 to TRBJ2-1; TRBD2 matches at 9 bases. V gave up 3 bases and J gave up 8 bases; unmatched junction bases: 5. The CDR3 has 14 amino acids. CDR1 and CDR2 from the germline V gene are SGHAT and FQNNGV. The CDR3 spells CASSLREGRYEQFF. CDR3 bases: TGTGCCAGCAGCTTGCGGGAGGGCCGCTATGAGCAGTTCTTC. The full variable domain, rest sourced from reference TRBV11-2 and TRBJ2-1, is EAGVAQSPRYKIIEKRQSVAFWCNPISGHATLYWYQQILGQGPKLLIQFQNNGVVDDSQLPKDRFSAERLKGVDSTLKIQPAKLEDSAVYLCASSLREGRYEQFFGPGTRLTVL.

V and J are TRBV5-6 and TRBJ2-1; no clear D gene. V was cut by 3 bases and J by 2 bases, with 12 bases left in between. The length of the CDR3 is 15 residues. The germline V gene encodes CDR1 SGHDT and CDR2 YYEEEE. CDR3 protein: CASSSSSLTYNEQFF. CDR3 DNA: TGTGCCAGCAGCTCATCCTCACTAACCTACAATGAGCAGTTCTTC.

Details on this clone: This sample includes further DNA sequences coding for the same CDR3. The genes are TRBV30 and TRBJ1-4, with 10 bases fitting TRBD1. The CDR3 is 13 amino acids. V trimming: 5 bases; J trimming: 5 bases; junction bases outside the gene matches: 2. Germline lookup yields CDR1 GTSNPN and CDR2 SVGIG (reference sequence). The CDR3 bases are TGTGCCTGGTCGGGACAGGGGAATGAAAAACTGTTTTTT. This gives the protein CAWSGQGNEKLFF.